One and the same sample provided the 23 T cell receptor beta chains below, sequenced in a study of blood T cells in healthy people across ages. With a J-beta primer mix and a sample-barcoded 5' primer, a second PCR ran 7 to 11 cycles. TCRdb passed the 5' RACE reads through MiXCR, listing each CDR3 protein once. Counted here are about 1 million distinct CDR3 sequences, approximately 25% occurring once; the ten biggest clones make up around 0.7%. The same specimen was also included in a second study, on T cells of mothers and their children.

Material for sequencing was blood. The receptors come from a girl under 10 years old in good health.

The chain uses TRBV11-2 and TRBJ2-1; 7 nucleotides match TRBD1. The CDR3 spans 14 residues. V shed 5 bases and J 5 bases; nucleotides not matched to a gene: 6. Germline loops: CDR1 SGHAT, CDR2 FQNNGV. CDR3 region: CASSRQGNNNEQFF. CDR3 DNA sequence: TGTGCCAGCAGCCGACAGGGTAACAACAATGAGCAGTTCTTC.

This clonotype was detected only a few times. This chain joins TRBV4-2 and TRBJ2-1, with D unresolved. Trimming shortened V by 0 bases and J by 9 bases, and 6 bases separated the two germline ends. CDR1 LGHNA and CDR2 YNFKEQ come from the germline V gene. The CDR3 covers 12 residues. The CDR3 region is CASSQDGIEQFF. The CDR3 DNA reads TGTGCCAGCAGCCAAGATGGTATTGAGCAGTTCTTC.

The chain joins TRBV12-3 or TRBV12-4 to TRBJ2-5; 7 bases fit TRBD2. V lost 4 bases and J lost 3; bases outside the gene matches: 8. The CDR3 sequence is 15 residues long. The CDR3 nucleotides read TGTGCCAGCAGTTGGTCGAGCGGGAATGAAGAGACCCAGTACTTC. This sequence encodes CASSWSSGNEETQYF.

The chain is built from TRBV28 and TRBJ2-3, with 14 bases matching TRBD2. This CDR3 contains 18 residues. Germline lookup yields CDR1 MDHEN and CDR2 SYDVKM. V shed 1 base and J 3 bases; nucleotides not matched to a gene: 6. The CDR3 loop is CASSLSGLAGDATDTQYF. CDR3 DNA: TGTGCCAGCAGTTTATCGGGACTAGCGGGAGATGCGACAGATACGCAGTATTTT.

This clonotype was seen only a few times. The rearrangement uses TRBV2 and TRBJ2-7; D gene uncertain. The length of the CDR3 is 12 residues. Germline V CDR1 and CDR2: SNHLY, FYNNEI. V dropped 1 base and J dropped 7 bases, with 8 bases sitting between them. CDR3: CASSEVWGEQYF. The CDR3 nucleotides are TGTGCCAGCAGTGAAGTATGGGGAGAGCAGTACTTC.

The CDR3 reads CASSLVASGGNEQFF. CDR3 sequence (DNA): TGTGCCAGCAGCTTAGTAGCGTCAGGGGGAAATGAGCAGTTCTTC. The gene calls are TRBV7-3 and TRBJ2-1, with TRBD1 matching over 7 bases. V lost 2 bases, J lost 7 bases, and 8 bases stayed unmatched. The CDR3 contains 15 residues. Germline loops: CDR1 SGHTA, CDR2 FQGTGA.

This clonotype was counted a few times. The chain couples TRBV6-1 to TRBJ2-1; possibly TRBD1 for D (6 bases). The length of the CDR3 is 14 residues. The V gene lost 5 bases and the J gene lost 6 bases, with 14 bases spanning the gap. The germline gives CDR1 MNHNS, CDR2 SASEGT. CDR3: CASSSQGSVNEQFF. Written as DNA, the CDR3 is TGTGCCAGCAGTTCGCAGGGGTCTGTCAATGAGCAGTTCTTC.

This clonotype was recorded only once. The chain employs TRBV6-5 and TRBJ2-5, with TRBD2 identical over 8 bases. V lost 8 bases and J lost 5; bases outside the gene matches: 7. Looked up from germline, CDR1 is MNHEY and CDR2 is SVGAGI. The CDR3 is made up of 13 amino acids. CDR3 region: CASGGIAGETQYF. In nucleotides, the CDR3 is TGTGCCAGCGGGGGGATAGCGGGGGAGACCCAGTACTTC.

The J gene is TRBJ2-5, the V gene TRBV7-2; no clear D gene. With the DNA end fitting TRBJ2-1 better, the J assignment may be wrong. The CDR3 length is 13 residues. The germline CDR1 and CDR2 sequences are SGHTA and FQGNSA. The CDR3 protein is CASSLLIWDEQFF. The CDR3 nucleotides read TGTGCCAGCAGCTTACTTATTTGGGATGAGCAGTTCTTC.

V and J are TRBV27 and TRBJ2-5; 7 positions match TRBD1. Germline lookup yields CDR1 MNHEY and CDR2 SMNVEV (reference sequence). The junction had 7 bases not matched to a gene; V was cut back by 2 bases and J by 7 bases. The CDR3 spans 14 residues. CDR3 sequence (DNA): TGTGCCAGCAGTTTAGACAGGGTAGAGGGGACCCAGTACTTC. It translates to CASSLDRVEGTQYF.

The chain joins TRBV9 to TRBJ2-1; 10 bases are a match to TRBD2. The germline V gene encodes CDR1 SGDLS and CDR2 YYNGEE. CDR3 length: 16 residues. Trimming at V came to 4 bases and at J to 3 bases, leaving 7 bases not matched to a gene. The CDR3: CASSPRAGGDYNEQFF. The CDR3 DNA sequence: TGTGCCAGCAGCCCGAGAGCGGGGGGGGACTACAATGAGCAGTTCTTC.

The V gene is TRBV7-2, the J gene TRBJ2-5; D is tentatively TRBD1 or TRBD2 (6 bases each). The CDR3 is 13 amino acids. Trimming pared 3 bases from V and 5 bases from J, leaving 10 bases between. Germline CDR1 reads SGHTA; CDR2 reads FQGNSA. The CDR3 sequence is CASSLKGGETQYF. For the CDR3, the DNA is TGTGCCAGCAGCTTGAAAGGGGGGGAGACCCAGTACTTC.

The rearrangement uses TRBV11-1 and TRBJ2-4; a possible D gene is TRBD1 (5 bases). The CDR3 runs to 15 residues. The V end was cut by 1 base, the J end by 6 bases, with 13 bases between. The V gene's germline CDR1 is SGHAT and CDR2 FQDESV (reference sequence). CDR3 protein: CASSLGTRDGNIQYF. CDR3 in DNA: TGTGCCAGCAGCTTAGGGACCAGGGATGGAAACATTCAGTACTTC.

In its sample, this clonotype was seen a few times. The gene calls are TRBV7-8 and TRBJ2-5; tentatively, D is TRBD2 (5 bases). The V and J ends lost 1 base and 1 base respectively, with 7 bases between them. CDR1 is SGHVS and CDR2 is FQNEAQ in the germline V gene. CDR3 length: 14 amino acids. The CDR3 DNA reads as TGTGCCAGCAGCTTAGTGCGGGCCCAAGAGACCCAGTACTTC. Translating gives CASSLVRAQETQYF.

The chain has TRBV9 and TRBJ2-2; the D is unclear. Trimming took 0 bases from V and 7 from J, leaving 10 bases between them. CDR3 length: 14 residues. CDR1 SGDLS and CDR2 YYNGEE come from the germline V gene. As DNA, the CDR3 is TGTGCCAGCAGCGTAGCTCTAGACGGCGGGGAGCTGTTTTTT. Its translation: CASSVALDGGELFF.

The chain joins TRBV12-3 or TRBV12-4 to TRBJ2-3, with 7 bases that match TRBD1. V gave up 4 bases and J gave up 13 bases; unmatched junction bases: 14. The CDR3 loop spans 14 amino acids. CDR3 in amino acids: CASSSRQGADAEYF. The CDR3 DNA reads as TGTGCCAGCAGTTCCAGACAGGGAGCGGATGCGGAGTATTTT.

This clonotype was counted a few times. The chain has TRBV2 and TRBJ1-4; D is uncertain. The CDR3 totals 12 residues. Germline loops: CDR1 SNHLY, CDR2 FYNNEI. Trimming took off 2 bases at V and 10 bases at J, with 8 bases between the two ends. The CDR3 sequence: CASSESFGKLFF. The CDR3 DNA follows: TGTGCCAGCAGTGAATCATTTGGAAAACTGTTTTTT.

The gene calls are TRBV4-3 and TRBJ2-3; TRBD2 is a possible D gene (6 bases). The V end was cut by 0 bases, the J end by 0 bases, with 10 bases between. Germline values: CDR1 LGHNA, CDR2 YSLEER. The CDR3 runs to 16 residues. CDR3 loop: CASSQEGEVSTDTQYF. CDR3 coding DNA: TGCGCCAGCAGCCAAGAGGGGGAGGTTAGCACAGATACGCAGTATTTT.

This chain uses TRBV28 with TRBJ2-3, with 9 bases fitting TRBD1. Trimming at V came to 8 bases and at J to 0 bases, leaving 3 bases not matched to a gene. Germline CDR1 reads MDHEN; CDR2 reads SYDVKM. The CDR3 has 14 amino acids. CDR3: CASEQGASTDTQYF. The CDR3 nucleotides are TGTGCCAGCGAACAGGGGGCTAGCACAGATACGCAGTATTTT.

The V gene is TRBV29-1, the J gene TRBJ1-1; a weak D match, TRBD1 (6 bases). Trimming left V 6 bases short and J 0 bases short, with 11 bases between. Germline loops: CDR1 SQVTM, CDR2 ANQGSEA. The CDR3 length is 13 residues. CDR3 DNA: TGCAGCGTACAGGACAGAATGAACACTGAAGCTTTCTTT. Protein: CSVQDRMNTEAFF.

DNA for the CDR3: TGTGCCAGCAGTGAAAATGACTATGGACGGGTTATCTATGGCTACACCTTC. It yields the protein CASSENDYGRVIYGYTF. The chain has TRBV6-1 and TRBJ1-2; D gene ambiguous. The V gene's germline CDR1 is MNHNS and CDR2 SASEGT. The CDR3 loop spans 17 amino acids. V lost 2 bases to trimming and J lost 4 bases, with 20 bases between them.

This clonotype was detected only a few times. The chain uses TRBV4-1 and TRBJ2-5; 9 bases are shared with TRBD2. Germline CDR1 is MGHRA and CDR2 is YSYEKL. After removal of 3 bases from V and 2 bases from J, the junction contained 7 bases not matched to a gene. CDR3 size: 16 residues. CDR3 sequence (DNA): TGCGCCAGCAGCCACCCCGCGCTAGCGGGACAAGAGACCCAGTACTTC. Protein sequence: CASSHPALAGQETQYF.

The chain uses TRBV21-1 and TRBJ1-5. TRBV21-1 is reported as a pseudogene. The CDR3 has 17 amino acids. CDR3 residues: CASSKLRRVRGNQPQHF. CDR3 nucleotide sequence: TGTGCCAGCAGCAAATTGAGGAGGGTTCGGGGTAATCAGCCCCAGCATTTT.